This T cell receptor (beta chain) was sequenced for a study of low-dose radiotherapy and immunotherapy resistance in tumors. TRAV- and TRBV-specific primers, spanning alpha and beta chains, primed first-strand cDNA. TCRs were amplified for around 20 PCR cycles with a constant-region primer and V-primer adapter. TCRdb analysed the reads with MiXCR anew, one entry per CDR3 protein. The sample consists of some 40,000 distinct CDR3 sequences, roughly 20% of them appearing once. The CDR3 covers 17 residues. Trimming took off 3 bases at V and 3 bases at J, with 20 bases between the two ends. CDR1 SGHVS and CDR2 FQNEAQ come from the germline V gene. Time point indicated: after trial treatment. Noted treatment: LDRT plus nivolumab, ipilimumab, low-dose cyclophosphamide and aspirin (RACIN trial). This clonotype was recorded at least ten times.

The receptor comes from a female donor with ovarian cancer. The chain combines TRBV7-8 with TRBJ1-1, with D maybe TRBD1 (6 bases). This material consisted of PBMCs, taken after low-dose radiotherapy plus immunotherapy. The CDR3 reads CASSLGVRGGGDTEAFF. CDR3 coding DNA: TGTGCCAGCAGCTTGGGGGTTCGAGGGGGGGGGGACACTGAAGCTTTCTTT.